This T cell receptor beta chain stems from a study of cytotoxic CD8 clonotypes in ibrutinib-treated CLL. Study-level points and caveats: Circulating CD8+ T-cell counts were tracked by baseline clonality, which exceeded that of age-matched healthy donors. The clonality rise at ibrutinib response reflected private clonotype expansion. Clonality increased at ibrutinib response, then returned toward baseline at progression.

This CDR3 has 13 residues. Germline CDR1 and CDR2: MGHRA and YSYEKL. Trimming took off 1 base at V and 8 bases at J, with 8 bases between the two ends. Sequencing was performed with immunoSEQ multiplex PCR; in TCRdb, only in-frame clones are kept and a portion is missing. Counted here are 150,000 or so clones, 65% to 85% occurring once; the ten biggest clones make up 7.5% to 8%. This clone was observed a single time. What it binds is not known. The TCR comes from a human donor with chronic lymphocytic leukemia. The chain has TRBV4-1 and TRBJ1-4; D is possibly TRBD1 (5 bases). Sample: PBMCs, taken after 36 months of ibrutinib treatment. CDR3 sequence: CASSQADSEKLFF. The CDR3 coding sequence is TGCGCCAGCAGCCAAGCTGACAGCGAAAAACTGTTTTTT.